What follows is one T cell receptor beta chain and its context. Judged by its sample share, this clone qualifies as medium-sized (0.01 to 0.1%). Which antigen it targets is not known. Base qualities are not at hand, and no much larger clone is one base apart. The data were obtained in a study of vaccination effects on CD4 cells after COVID-19 (dated by TCRdb to the early 2020s). Background for the entire study: Participants received two doses of either the BNT162b2 or the mRNA-1273 mRNA SARS-CoV-2 vaccine. The study compared SARS-CoV-2 spike-specific CD4+ TCR repertoires before and after mRNA vaccination in COVID-19 convalescent patients and infection-naive vaccine recipients. Altogether, 10 COVID-19 convalescent patients and several SARS-CoV-2-naive healthy vaccine recipients made up the full study. Cultures from other donors in the study were sequenced with the Oncomine TCR Beta short-read assay on an Illumina iSeq 100.

CDR3 length: 15 amino acids, cysteine to phenylalanine. Just CDR3 DNA is preserved here, 45 bases in frame from base 1. V ends up 8 bases short and J 7 bases short, with an unmatched junction base count of 5. The CDR1 and CDR2 encoded by the germline V gene (reference sequence) are MNHEY and SMNVEV. In the ViraFEST assay, PBMC were stimulated with viral peptide pools, and TCR sequencing was then used to find antigen-specific CD4+ T cell clonotypes based on their expansion. After 10 to 11 days of culture, CD4+ T cells were isolated with the EasySep CD4+ T cell isolation kit. None of the healthy vaccine recipients had a prior SARS-CoV-2 infection, which was confirmed by nucleocapsid antibody tests that came back negative both before and after vaccination. Some 2 million PBMC per well were cultured in IMDM with roughly 5% human AB serum, 10 IU/ml IL-2 and gentamicin, plus 10 ug/ml peptides. On days 3 and 7, half of the culture medium was replaced with fresh IL-2-containing medium. Each peptide stimulation condition was cultured in triplicate wells unless otherwise noted. Using Ficoll-Paque Plus gradient centrifugation, PBMC were separated from whole blood and then either used fresh or cryopreserved at -140C. The overlapping peptide pools covered the spike proteins of SARS-CoV-2 and of the common cold coronaviruses HCoV-NL63, HCoV-OC43 and HCoV-229E. Genomic DNA was extracted from cultured CD4+ T cells with the QIAamp micro DNA kit.

The library relied on the immunoSEQ multiplex PCR assay. DNA from the CD4+ T cells that had been cultured and isolated underwent TCR beta CDR3 sequencing. Regarding the original processing steps: Non-productive TCR sequences were removed, reads were trimmed to the CDR3 region, and CDR3s of at least 7 amino acids were retained. Antigen-specific clonotypes were identified with the MANAFEST web app by comparing expansion in peptide wells against reference cultures. For clones to be considered positive, expansion at FDR<0.05 versus reference and all other wells, an odds ratio above 5, and a frequency above 0.1% in two replicate wells were required. A clonotype was called cross-reactive if it was significantly expanded both in SARS-CoV-2 spike wells and in at least one common cold coronavirus spike condition. CDR3 similarity was assessed by Levenshtein distance with the stringdist R package, and unrooted trees were built with ape in R 3.6.1. As stored in TCRdb, this immuneACCESS dataset retains in-frame rearrangements with V and J assigned. A fraction of the clones does not appear; measured against another copy, unresolved V genes explain less than half of the discrepancy, and the remainder lacks a known reason. V, J and clone size are taken as reported in that table, and D and trimming were inferred from the DNA itself. This sample is represented by approximately 74,000 clones; around 74% of them were singletons. The ten biggest clones cover just under 3% of the sample.

Paper-wide results and their limitations: Marked clonal contraction was observed in both infection-induced and vaccine-induced clones at late post-vaccination timepoints, consistent with waning T cell responses. Among healthy vaccine recipients, nearly all vaccine-induced clones were SARS-CoV-2 mono-reactive, and only 1 of 255 was cross-reactive with common cold coronaviruses. Only a small number of convalescent patients were included, and no early post-infection timepoints were available, which limited the study.

The V and J segments used are TRBV27 and TRBJ2-1, with TRBD2 identical over 16 junction bases. The sequenced sample was CD4+ T cells from PBMCs cultured with HCoV-NL63 spike peptides, obtained before COVID-19 vaccination. The cell subset or site label for this specimen denotes: HCoV-NL63 spike overlapping peptide pool stimulation. The TCR originated in a human donor who received a COVID-19 vaccine. The CDR3 corresponds to CASHLGLAGGNEQFF. The sequenced DNA: TGTGCCAGCCACTTGGGACTAGCGGGGGGGAATGAGCAGTTCTTC.